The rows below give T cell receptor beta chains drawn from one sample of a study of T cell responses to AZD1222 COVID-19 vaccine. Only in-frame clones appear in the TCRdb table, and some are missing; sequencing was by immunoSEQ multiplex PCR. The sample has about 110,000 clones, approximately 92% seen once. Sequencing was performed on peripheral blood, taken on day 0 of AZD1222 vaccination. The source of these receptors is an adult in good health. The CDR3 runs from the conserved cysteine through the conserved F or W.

CDR3 protein: CASSPRQGTNEKLFF; J gene: TRBJ1-4; V gene: TRBV9
CDR3 protein: CASSIKWGGNQPQHF; J gene: TRBJ1-5; V gene: TRBV19
CDR3 protein: CASSETGFMNTEAFF; J gene: TRBJ1-1; V gene: TRBV2
CDR3 protein: CASSIVDSFNEKLFF; J gene: TRBJ1-4; V gene: TRBV19
CDR3 protein: CASSSRLAGGADTQYF; J gene: TRBJ2-3; V gene: TRBV11-1
CDR3 protein: CASSLDQDPEAFF; J gene: TRBJ1-1; V gene: TRBV11-1
CDR3 protein: CASSFPGPNEKLFF; J gene: TRBJ1-4; V gene: TRBV27
CDR3 protein: CASRAPGQGTYGYTF; J gene: TRBJ1-2; V gene: TRBV11-2
CDR3 protein: CASSLARVNTEAFF; J gene: TRBJ1-1; V gene: TRBV7-9
CDR3 protein: CASSPGRDADTQYF; J gene: TRBJ2-3; V gene: TRBV18
CDR3 protein: CASSFDSYTGELFF; J gene: TRBJ2-2; V gene: TRBV7-2
CDR3 protein: CASSLEYTQYF; J gene: TRBJ2-3; V gene: TRBV7-8
CDR3 protein: CASSPSGGHTGELFF; J gene: TRBJ2-2; V gene: TRBV6-5
CDR3 protein: CASRGVYGYTF; J gene: TRBJ1-2; V gene: TRBV12-3/TRBV12-4
CDR3 protein: CATKDRERTEAFF; J gene: TRBJ1-1; V gene: TRBV19
CDR3 protein: CASSLETGGRETQYF; J gene: TRBJ2-5; V gene: TRBV7-2
CDR3 protein: CASSPNRGDGYTF; J gene: TRBJ1-2; V gene: TRBV2
CDR3 protein: CASSLGRQETQYF; J gene: TRBJ2-5; V gene: TRBV3-1/TRBV3-2
CDR3 protein: CSVDKGGLNTEAFF; J gene: TRBJ1-1; V gene: TRBV29-1
CDR3 protein: CASSESRGGYTGELFF; J gene: TRBJ2-2; V gene: TRBV25-1
CDR3 protein: CASTLQGLNTEAFF; J gene: TRBJ1-1; V gene: TRBV19
CDR3 protein: CASSYSGGDTEAFF; J gene: TRBJ1-1; V gene: TRBV6-2/TRBV6-3
CDR3 protein: CASSDTQGNYGYTF; J gene: TRBJ1-2; V gene: TRBV6-6
CDR3 protein: CASSLRAPEAGSLMKKLFF; J gene: TRBJ1-4; V gene: TRBV27
CDR3 protein: CASSMGREGNQPQHF; J gene: TRBJ1-5; V gene: TRBV19
CDR3 protein: CASTSRGREDTQYF; J gene: TRBJ2-3; V gene: TRBV28